This T cell receptor beta chain came from a study of T cells after yellow fever vaccination. Study overall: Where fractions had low cell numbers, libraries were prepared from them with the SMART-Seq v4 Ultra Low Input RNA kit. Study-wide findings and caveats: At around 96% for CD4 and 75% to 90% for CD8, most primary-vaccination clones showed up again after the booster. Though it reached lower strength, the secondary response hit its peak faster, day 5 versus 15.

Per the germline V gene, CDR1 is MGHDK and CDR2 is SYGVNS. The CDR3 spans 12 residues. The 5'RACE template-switching step produced TCR cDNA and added a universal primer site and UMIs. TCRdb itself ran the 5' RACE reads through MiXCR, one entry per CDR3 protein. Among about 68,000 distinct CDR3 sequences listed, less than 8.5% were seen once. In its sample, this clonotype was seen a few times. Its antigen is as yet unknown. At one end, the junction sequence differs from germline, possibly due to a read error. The origin of this receptor is a man younger than 35 who received the YFV17D yellow fever vaccine. The chain has TRBV25-1 and TRBJ1-1; 10 positions match TRBD1. The specimen comprised CD8+ T cells sorted from PBMCs, sampled roughly 45 days after the first yellow fever vaccination. The CDR3 reads CAARGQGAEAFF. The CDR3 DNA reads as TGCGCCGCCCGAGGACAGGGGGCTGAAGCTTTCTTT.